This TCR beta chain was recovered during a study of blood T cell repertoires in COVID-19. In the study overall: PBMCs, B-cell-depleted T cells, or T cells were the source of the cDNA or gDNA that made up the material.

Method: immunoSEQ multiplex PCR; TCRdb's copy keeps in-frame clones and lacks some. The sample consists of hundreds of thousands of clones, 80% to 90% of them appearing once. The recovered donors of Cohort 3 showed two negative PCRs, clearance, or symptom resolution. Germline lookup yields CDR1 SGHAT and CDR2 FQNNGV. J lost 5 bases, V lost 3 bases, and 1 base had no gene match. The CDR3 covers 14 residues. The sequence was obtained from a man in his late teens or twenties who had recovered from COVID-19. J is TRBJ1-4 and V is TRBV11-2; the match to TRBD1 covers 9 bases. Source material: PBMCs or T cells enriched from blood (not recorded which). The CDR3 here is CASSLGTGNEKLFF. The DNA of the CDR3 is TGTGCCAGCAGCTTGGGGACAGGGAATGAAAAACTGTTTTTT.